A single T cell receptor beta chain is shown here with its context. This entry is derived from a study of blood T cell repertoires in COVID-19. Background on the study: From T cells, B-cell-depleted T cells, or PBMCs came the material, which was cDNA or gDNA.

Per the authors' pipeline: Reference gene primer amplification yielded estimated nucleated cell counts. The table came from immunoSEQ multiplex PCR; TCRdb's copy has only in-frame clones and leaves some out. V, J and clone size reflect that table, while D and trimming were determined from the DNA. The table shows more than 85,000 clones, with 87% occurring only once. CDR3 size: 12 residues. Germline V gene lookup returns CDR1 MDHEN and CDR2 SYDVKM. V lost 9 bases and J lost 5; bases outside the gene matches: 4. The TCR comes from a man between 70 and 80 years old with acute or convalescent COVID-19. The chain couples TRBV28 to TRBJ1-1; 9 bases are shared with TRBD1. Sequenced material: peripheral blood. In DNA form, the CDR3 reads TGTGCCAGTACGACAGGGGGGACTGAAGCTTTCTTT. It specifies CASTTGGTEAFF.